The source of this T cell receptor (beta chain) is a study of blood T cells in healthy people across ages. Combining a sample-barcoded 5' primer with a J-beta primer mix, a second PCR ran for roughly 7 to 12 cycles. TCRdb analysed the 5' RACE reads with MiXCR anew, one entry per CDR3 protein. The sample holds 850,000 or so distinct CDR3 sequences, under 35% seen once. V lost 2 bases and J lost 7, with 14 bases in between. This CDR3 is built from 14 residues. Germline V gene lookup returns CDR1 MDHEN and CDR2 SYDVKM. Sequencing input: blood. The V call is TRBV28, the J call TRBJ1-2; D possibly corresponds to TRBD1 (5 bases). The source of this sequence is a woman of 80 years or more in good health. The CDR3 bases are TGTGCCAGCAGTTTACAGGGAGGCGGTGGTGGCTACACCTTC. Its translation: CASSLQGGGGGYTF.